These 17 T cell receptor beta chains were sequenced from one sample in a study of cytomegalovirus exposure and HLA in healthy donors. 13 Jbeta primers and 60 Vbeta primers were used for the PCR. Assay: immunoSEQ multiplex PCR; the TCRdb copy retains only in-frame clones and omits some. The profile covers 95,000 to 130,000 clones, with 55% to 65% appearing a single time and roughly 9% taken by the ten largest. The sample comprised PBMCs. Receptors were obtained from a woman in her thirties or forties in good health and CMV-seropositive.

V usage is TRBV2 and J usage is TRBJ1-2; 9 bases agree with TRBD1. J gave up 2 bases and V 0 bases, and 4 bases lay outside the gene matches. The V gene's germline CDR1 is SNHLY and CDR2 FYNNEI. CDR3 length equals 16 residues. This chain's CDR3 is CASSEAAGTGNYGYTF. The CDR3 nucleotides are TGTGCCAGCAGTGAAGCCGCCGGGACAGGGAACTATGGCTACACCTTC.

V and J are TRBV10-2 and TRBJ1-1, with a possible D match to TRBD1 (5 bases). The CDR3 runs to 16 residues. The ends were cut back, 7 bases at V and 0 bases at J, with 18 bases in the middle. Germline assignment: CDR1 WSHSY and CDR2 SAAADI. CDR3 DNA: TGCGCCAGCATCGGTGCCCCAGGGCCGGTGAACACTGAAGCTTTCTTT. Translation: CASIGAPGPVNTEAFF.

CDR3: CASRYGFSSYNSPLHF. CDR3 bases: TGTGCCAGCAGATACGGGTTCAGCTCCTATAATTCACCCCTCCACTTT. This chain links TRBV28 with TRBJ1-6; D remains ambiguous. The CDR3 loop spans 16 amino acids. Germline CDR1 is MDHEN and CDR2 is SYDVKM. V was shortened by 6 bases and J by 0 bases, with 12 bases between the two germline ends.

J is TRBJ2-2 and V is TRBV9; TRBD2 is a possible D gene (5 bases). This CDR3 region has 15 residues. The germline V gene has CDR1 SGDLS and CDR2 YYNGEE. Trimming cost V 2 bases and J 2 bases, with 10 bases left between them. In DNA form, the CDR3 reads TGTGCCAGCAGCGTGGGAGCGGCTAACACCGGGGAGCTGTTTTTT. Its translation is CASSVGAANTGELFF.

The chain recombines TRBV5-1 with TRBJ2-7; no clear D gene. Per the germline V gene, CDR1 is SGHRS and CDR2 is YFSETQ. Trimming took off 2 bases at V and 6 bases at J, with 18 bases between the two ends. This CDR3 contains 15 residues. The CDR3 DNA sequence: TGCGCCAGCAGCTTCACTACCCTATCTCGCACCGAGCAGTACTTC. It yields the protein CASSFTTLSRTEQYF.

The CDR3 DNA sequence: TGTGCCAGCGGGCTAGCGTTCGAGCAGTACTTC. Its protein product is CASGLAFEQYF. This chain uses TRBV27 with TRBJ2-7; tentative D call: TRBD2 (6 bases). In germline, CDR1 is MNHEY, CDR2 SMNVEV (reference sequence). CDR3 length equals 11 residues. V was pared by 8 bases and J by 6 bases, with 11 bases between.

V usage is TRBV5-1 and J usage is TRBJ1-1; D not certain. The CDR3 is made up of 15 amino acids. Trimming pared 2 bases from V and 7 bases from J, leaving 18 bases between. Germline lookup yields CDR1 SGHRS and CDR2 YFSETQ. CDR3 region: CASSLEPELRDEAFF. The CDR3 DNA follows: TGCGCCAGCAGCTTAGAACCAGAGCTCCGGGATGAAGCTTTCTTT.

V usage is TRBV9 and J usage is TRBJ2-1, with 7 bases fitting TRBD2. CDR3 size: 14 residues. Trimming at V came to 0 bases and at J to 8 bases, leaving 5 bases not matched to a gene. Germline V CDR1 and CDR2: SGDLS, YYNGEE. The CDR3 sequence: CASSVAGRFYEQFF. In DNA form, the CDR3 reads TGTGCCAGCAGCGTAGCCGGGAGGTTCTATGAGCAGTTCTTC.

The rearrangement joins TRBV7-2 to TRBJ2-7; TRBD2 aligns across 8 bases. With V trimmed by 9 bases and J by 7 bases, 17 bases remained unmatched. In germline, CDR1 is SGHTA, CDR2 FQGNSA. The CDR3 consists of 15 residues. CDR3 DNA sequence: TGTGCCAGTTCCGACGGGGCGGGGGGCCCTCGGGAGCAGTACTTC. It is translated as CASSDGAGGPREQYF.

The rearrangement joins TRBV28 to TRBJ1-2; TRBD1 aligns across 8 bases. The ends lost 2 bases at V and 3 bases at J; junction bases unmatched: 8. CDR3 length equals 16 residues. Germline V gene lookup returns CDR1 MDHEN and CDR2 SYDVKM. The CDR3 is CASSLGGRGQDYGYTF. Written as DNA, the CDR3 is TGTGCCAGCAGTTTAGGCGGCAGGGGGCAGGACTATGGCTACACCTTC.

V is TRBV5-1 and J is TRBJ1-1, with D tentatively TRBD1 (5 bases). V lost 1 base to trimming and J lost 7 bases, with 11 bases between them. Germline V lookup: CDR1 SGHRS, CDR2 YFSETQ. The CDR3 consists of 13 residues. The CDR3 loop reads CASSLNDRSEAFF. Written as DNA, the CDR3 is TGCGCCAGCAGCTTGAATGACAGAAGTGAAGCTTTCTTT.

In its sample, this clone was seen a few times. The chain combines TRBV6-6 with TRBJ2-7, with TRBD1 matching 10 bases. Germline values: CDR1 MNHNY, CDR2 SVGAGI (reference sequence). This CDR3 comprises 14 residues. Trimming at V came to 6 bases and at J to 5 bases, leaving 7 bases not matched to a gene. In DNA form, the CDR3 reads TGTGCCAGCAGCCCGGGACAGGGGATCCACGAGCAGTACTTC. It translates to CASSPGQGIHEQYF.

J is TRBJ2-3 and V is TRBV9, with D tentatively TRBD2 (6 bases). Trimming removed 3 bases from V and 0 bases from J, with 14 bases in between. Germline-derived CDR1 and CDR2 are SGDLS and YYNGEE. This CDR3 has 16 amino acids. The CDR3 is CASSAFLALSTDTQYF. Written as DNA, the CDR3 is TGTGCCAGCAGCGCGTTTCTAGCGCTGAGCACAGATACGCAGTATTTT.

The chain is built from TRBV7-6 and TRBJ2-1, with D perhaps matching TRBD1 (5 bases). The CDR3 runs 15 residues. Per germline, CDR1 SGHVS and CDR2 FNYEAQ. V gave up 1 base and J gave up 4 bases, with 11 bases separating them. CDR3 loop: CASSLVQGSYNEQFF. The CDR3 DNA follows: TGTGCCAGCAGCTTAGTTCAGGGCTCTTACAATGAGCAGTTCTTC.

This chain uses TRBV6-6 with TRBJ2-7, with 8 bases that match TRBD1. Germline assignment: CDR1 MNHNY and CDR2 SVGAGI (reference sequence). The CDR3 sequence is 15 residues long. V gave up 2 bases and J gave up 6 bases; unmatched junction bases: 9. CDR3 DNA sequence: TGTGCCAGCAGTTACCGTTACGGACAGGGCGTCGAGCAGTACTTC. Translation gives CASSYRYGQGVEQYF.

The V gene is TRBV10-3, the J gene TRBJ2-3; D might be TRBD2 (6 bases). Deletions cut 3 bases from V and 3 bases from J, with 13 bases between. The germline V gene has CDR1 ENHRY and CDR2 SYGVKD. This CDR3 contains 15 residues. CDR3 residues: CAISDLGGTTDTQYF. The CDR3 region has the DNA TGTGCCATCAGTGACTTGGGCGGGACGACAGATACGCAGTATTTT.

The chain employs TRBV7-2 and TRBJ2-3, with D possibly being TRBD2 (5 bases). The CDR3 is 14 amino acids. V was trimmed by 2 bases and J by 7 bases, leaving 13 bases between them. Germline CDR1 SGHTA, CDR2 FQGNSA. The CDR3 loop is CASSLTRTGNTQYF. The DNA for the CDR3 is TGTGCCAGCAGCTTAACTCGGACGGGAAATACGCAGTATTTT. Drawing the rest from reference TRBV7-2 and TRBJ2-3, the complete variable domain is GAGVSQSPSNKVTEKGKDVELRCDPISGHTALYWYRQSLGQGLEFLIYFQGNSAPDKSGLPSDRFSAERTGGSVSTLTIQRTQQEDSAVYLCASSLTRTGNTQYFGPGTRLTVL.